The subject of this entry is one TCR beta chain. Its antigen is unknown. Per-base quality was not reported, and no clone a single base away is much larger than it. This record comes from a study of cytomegalovirus exposure and HLA in healthy donors (dated by TCRdb to about 2017). Broadly, across the study: An earlier analysis of approximately 600 of the donors reported about 290 Gb of sequence data and more than 90 million unique TCR beta sequences from some 180 million T cells. To decide whether each TCR beta V gene segment behaved as functional or pseudogenic, an earlier analysis of nearly 600 of the donors relied on high-throughput TCR beta sequencing. Donor age, sex, ethnicity and CMV serostatus were collected together with the repertoire data. Of the 350 to 450 genotyped donors, 75% to 85% were placed in the genetic ancestry cluster associated with self-reported Caucasian donors. The study aimed to test whether cataloging public T cell receptors could reveal signatures of past pathogen exposure. About 5 DR-DQ haplotypes were handled as single units for association and clustering, since linkage in the cohort was strong. The number of typed donors differed by locus: about 620-640 for A, B, C, DRB1 and DQB1; 500 to 550 for DQA1; around 580 for DPA1; and about 470 for DPB1. Rather than drawing on any new phenotypic data, the later analysis identified candidate immune exposures from TCR beta sequences and the way those sequences occurred across donors. An early release covering roughly 580 HLA-typed donors comprised approximately 290 gigabases of sequencing data and around 80 million unique TCR sequences. A later genetic analysis used genome-wide SNP genotypes for about 55% of the 666 donors, treating that subset as a discovery cohort. A later analysis re-examined previously published TCR beta repertoires from about 700 donors and added high-resolution HLA genotyping to investigate patterns of TCR occurrence. Every discovery cohort repertoire had been produced on one sequencing platform. High-throughput TCR immunosequencing, statistical association of individual TCRs with disease status, and machine learning were combined to predict cytomegalovirus infection status. Along with the approximately 650-subject first cohort, a separate validation cohort of over 90 different subjects was used. HLA typing included class I and class II loci at four-digit resolution. The T cell repertoires of around 670 subjects were profiled by immunosequencing and related to cytomegalovirus serostatus. Among roughly 400 genotyped donors of the cohort, an average of roughly 230,000 unique TCR beta nucleotide sequences was sequenced per donor, of which roughly 18% were non-productive.

V and J lose 8 bases and 3 bases, and a span of 13 bases separates them. CDR1 and CDR2 were assigned from the germline V gene as MNHNS and SASEGT. Including the terminal cysteine and phenylalanine, the CDR3 comprises 13 residues. The read is trimmed to its CDR3 DNA, 39 bases read in frame from base 1. In total, around 600 healthy bone marrow donors made up the cohort. At the time of sampling, every cohort member was nominally healthy, though immune exposures that went unrecorded were likely present. The donor tested CMV seronegative and was one of the 352 seronegative cohort members. Each donor provided a peripheral blood sample, and peripheral blood mononuclear cells were used for TCR beta sequencing. Genomic DNA extraction from the blood cell samples was performed with the Qiagen DNeasy Blood Extraction Kit. Receptor libraries were prepared by the immunoSEQ multiplex PCR assay. A mixture of 60 forward primers for TCR Vbeta segments and 13 reverse primers for TCR Jbeta segments was used in the multiplex PCR. The CDR3 region of rearranged TCR beta genes was amplified from genomic DNA with a multiplex PCR assay. The Illumina HiSeq System was used to sequence the amplified TCR beta libraries as 87-base-pair reads. The paper's data handling went like this. A later analysis tallied approximately 87 million unique TCR beta chains across the 660 or so repertoires, and about 12 million of those chains were shared by two or more donors. A nearest-neighbor algorithm error-corrected the raw reads and collapsed the reads into unique sequences, merging closely related sequences to remove PCR and sequencing errors. CDR3 sequences were aligned to IMGT reference sequences to assign V, D and J gene segments. For a sequence to be retained, at least a six-nucleotide match to both a V gene segment and a J gene segment was required. Rearrangements were called productive when the CDR3 lacked stop codons and stayed in frame with V and J; all others were non-productive. CDR3 was defined by IMGT convention, running from the second conserved V-encoded cysteine to the conserved J-encoded phenylalanine. In an earlier analysis of 500 to 650 of the donors, sequences lacking an unambiguous match to a single V gene segment were excluded. In an earlier analysis of a few hundred of the donors, V segments were called functional above 56.7% productive rearrangements and were called segregating when the between-donor standard deviation exceeded 5%. A statistical classification framework was built to diagnose cytomegalovirus status from the catalog of TCR beta chain sequences. A later analysis assigned V and J genes by comparing TCR nucleotide sequences with IMGT/GENE-DB human TR gene sequences. Using the TCRdist pipeline, a later analysis assigned CDR3 sequences along with most-parsimonious VDJ recombination scenarios. In a later analysis, every TCR beta chain was defined by the combination of its CDR3 amino acid sequence and its V-gene family, and reads without a unique V-gene family were dropped. In a later analysis, around 600 highly shared, low-generation-probability nucleotide sequences were removed to address suspected cross-contamination and a sequencing artifact. For each public chain, a later analysis derived a clonal expansion index from normalized ranks of inferred template counts within each repertoire. Generation probabilities in a later analysis came from a VDJ recombination model fitted to out-of-frame rearrangements, and those results were checked against IGoR. In a later analysis, hypergeometric tests were used to score TCR-TCR, TCR-HLA and TCR-CMV co-occurrence, with a repertoire-size bias correction applied to TCR pairs. In a later analysis, false discovery rates were estimated by permuting HLA or CMV assignments 20 times. A later analysis grouped co-occurring TCRs with DBSCAN, adding TCRdist sequence similarity when clustering within HLA-allele-positive subsets. For co-occurrence clustering, repertoires with fewer than 30,000 or more than 120,000 public chains were excluded, along with roughly 5 repertoires with anomalous nucleotide sharing. The table was pulled from immuneACCESS by TCRdb, which kept in-frame rearrangements only. Such tables lose some clones; where checked, under half of the loss comes from unresolved V genes, and the rest has no known cause. The V and J calls and clone size come from that table; D and trimming were worked out from the DNA. This sample is represented by 180,000 or so clones; 82% of them were singletons. The top ten hold roughly 1.5% of the sample.

The paper's findings and limits, for the study overall: The authors suggested that the approach could potentially be generalized to other disease states and immunological phenotypes. V-gene and J-gene trimming of TCR beta chains was associated with a missense DCLRE1C variant in a later genetic analysis, and the association was replicated in an independent cohort. In an earlier analysis of fewer than 700 of the donors, most TCR beta V segments appeared in productive rearrangements about 87% or about 30% of the time, broadly matching IMGT annotations. Linkage disequilibrium might explain the correlated functional status among segregating V segments, but an unknown experimental factor could not be excluded. Because HLA typing was missing for some donors at each locus, association tests included only the typed subset. A later analysis found that HLA-associated TCR beta chains were more clonally expanded and had lower generation probabilities than equally common non-associated chains. The earlier analysis of about 600 of the donors excluded about 16 rarely observed V segments, including chromosome 9 orphons, because counts were too low. For the cohort, immune exposure information was limited to CMV serostatus. A further reported finding was that TCR beta sequences accurately predicted the HLA-A and HLA-B alleles for most subjects in the first cohort. In a later genetic analysis, fewer N-insertions in productive TCRs were reported among donors in an Asian-associated ancestry cluster than the approximately 710-donor mean. Presence/absence analyses assumed roughly uniform sequencing depth across donors, an assumption that may not hold. The sequencing pipeline was judged likely to have produced a cluster of highly shared sequence variants as a technical artifact. At a false discovery rate of 0.05, a later analysis linked some 17,000 TCR beta sequences to specific HLA alleles. According to a later analysis, most CMV-associated TCR beta chains appeared to be HLA-restricted, and the HLA associations seemed to be driven largely by CMV exposure. According to a later analysis, TCR association rates differed among HLA loci, with DRB1 alleles showing the most associated TCRs and HLA-C alleles showing the fewest. Some IMGT-functional V segments, including TRBV6-2 and TRBV6-3, could not be told apart with the 87-base-pair reads, so those segments were excluded. In vitro tests confirmed that three of the cytomegalovirus-associated TCR beta chains recognize cytomegalovirus antigens. In a later analysis, several top co-occurrence clusters were reported to appear linked to parvovirus B19, influenza, CMV and Epstein-Barr virus. Strong co-occurrence of HLA alleles, especially DR and DQ, made assigning TCR associations to individual alleles difficult. In this cohort, only TCR beta chains were sequenced, and detectable features were limited by the absence of alpha or paired-chain data. In both the original and validation cohorts, the classifier was reported to diagnose cytomegalovirus status with high specificity and sensitivity. The study gave a list of some 150 TCR beta chains associated with cytomegalovirus. Across donors, most TCR sequences were observed very rarely, whereas some public TCRs were present in many individuals.

The rearranged chain carries TRBV6-1 and TRBJ1-2; TRBD1 is possibly the D segment (6 matching bases). Sequenced material: PBMCs. This TCR came from a male donor in good health and CMV-seronegative. The DNA reads as follows: TGTGCCAGCTGCCGACAGGAAGACTATGGCTACACCTTC. The resulting protein is CASCRQEDYGYTF.